These 26 T cell receptor beta chains were sequenced from one sample in a study of regulatory T cells in long-lasting Graves disease. Both iRepertoire HTBI primers and Arm-PCR of CDR3 regions were used to build the TCR beta libraries. TCRdb reprocessed the multiplex PCR reads via MiXCR and lists one record per CDR3 protein. The sample shows roughly 470,000 distinct CDR3 sequences, about a fifth of them seen only once. Stated time point: persistent/refractory GD, antithyroid drugs over 5 years with positive TRAb. Making the TCR library involved RNA that had been extracted from PBMCs. The source material was peripheral blood mononuclear cells (PBMCs), sampled when the disease was refractory, from a patient treated with antithyroid drugs. Receptors originate from a female donor with Graves disease.

The genes are TRBV20-1 and TRBJ2-3, with D perhaps TRBD1 (6 bases). Germline lookup yields CDR1 DFQATT and CDR2 SNEGSKA (reference sequence). Trimming pared 7 bases from V and 2 bases from J, leaving 10 bases between. CDR3 length: 12 amino acids. The CDR3 spells CSGKGDTDTQYF. The CDR3 region has the DNA TGCAGTGGAAAGGGGGACACAGATACGCAGTATTTT.

This clonotype has ten or more counts. The chain carries TRBV12-3 or TRBV12-4 and TRBJ2-5; no definite D call. The CDR3 is made up of 12 amino acids. V dropped 3 bases and J dropped 4 bases, with 6 bases sitting between them. In DNA form, the CDR3 reads TGTGCCAGCAGTTTCCCCGGAGAGACCCAGTACTTC. Translating gives CASSFPGETQYF.

This clonotype was detected only a few times. The V gene is TRBV24-1, the J gene TRBJ2-7; 9 bases agree with TRBD2. CDR1 KGHDR and CDR2 SFDVKD come from the germline V gene. The ends lost 4 bases at V and 0 bases at J; junction bases unmatched: 6. CDR3 length: 16 residues. CDR3 sequence: CATSDSGSGSSYEQYF. CDR3 nucleotide sequence: TGTGCCACCAGTGACTCCGGTAGCGGGAGCTCCTACGAGCAGTACTTC.

This CDR3 is CASSRTSLWSNEQFF. The CDR3 bases are TGTGCCAGCAGTCGGACCTCACTTTGGTCCAATGAGCAGTTCTTC. J is TRBJ2-1 and V is TRBV6-2 or TRBV6-3; D is undetermined. Germline-derived CDR1 and CDR2 are MNHEY and SVGEGT. Trimming took off 5 bases at V and 6 bases at J, with 17 bases between the two ends. This CDR3 is built from 15 residues.

This clonotype was seen only a few times. This chain joins TRBV20-1 and TRBJ2-7, with D unclear. Trimming cost V 0 bases and J 7 bases, with 7 bases left between them. The length of the CDR3 is 11 residues. Germline V gives CDR1 DFQATT, CDR2 SNEGSKA (reference sequence). This chain's CDR3 is CSARDLREQYF. The CDR3 nucleotides are TGCAGTGCTAGAGATTTACGAGAGCAGTACTTC.

The chain combines TRBV11-1 with TRBJ2-3, with TRBD2 matching over 8 bases. V lost 3 bases, J lost 1 base, and 3 bases stayed unmatched. The CDR3 totals 15 residues. Germline-derived CDR1 and CDR2 are SGHAT and FQDESV (reference sequence). Here the CDR3 DNA reads TGTGCCAGCAGCTTTCCAGCGGGGGGCACAGATACGCAGTATTTT. It is translated as CASSFPAGGTDTQYF.

There are many counts of this clonotype. The J gene is TRBJ1-6, the V gene TRBV28; D not certain. CDR3 length equals 14 residues. Trimming stripped 7 bases from V and 11 bases from J, with 18 bases between. Germline V gene sequence: CDR1 MDHEN, CDR2 SYDVKM. In DNA, the CDR3 is TGTGCCAGCAAGTTTGAAGGGCGTAGGCCACCCCTCCACTTT. Its translation is CASKFEGRRPPLHF.

The sample holds many counts of this clonotype. The chain combines TRBV10-3 with TRBJ1-2; 8 bases align to TRBD1. The V gene end was trimmed by 2 bases and the J gene end by 3 bases; junction bases not matched to a gene: 2. The CDR3 totals 14 residues. Germline V gene data show CDR1 as ENHRY and CDR2 as SYGVKD. CDR3 coding DNA: TGTGCCATCAGTGAGGCGGACAGGGACTATGGCTACACCTTC. Encoded protein: CAISEADRDYGYTF.

This clonotype showed up many times. The chain uses TRBV27 and TRBJ2-7; 8 bases fit TRBD2. Losses at the gene ends were 3 bases for V and 4 bases for J; bases not matched to a gene: 11. CDR1 is MNHEY and CDR2 is SMNVEV in the germline V gene (reference sequence). The length of the CDR3 is 16 residues. CDR3 sequence: CASSFSAAGALYEQYF. The CDR3 DNA sequence: TGTGCCAGCAGTTTTTCGGCAGCGGGAGCTCTGTACGAGCAGTACTTC.

Ten or more counts support this clonotype. Here the CDR3 DNA reads TGTGCCAGCAGTAATGCAGGGGCTGAAGCTTTCTTT. It is translated as CASSNAGAEAFF. The rearrangement joins TRBV2 to TRBJ1-1; TRBD1 might be the D (6 bases). CDR1 and CDR2 from the germline V gene are SNHLY and FYNNEI. Trimming took 5 bases from V and 6 from J, leaving 10 bases between them. The CDR3 extends over 12 amino acids.

This clonotype showed up many times. The gene calls are TRBV6-1 and TRBJ2-5, with D perhaps matching TRBD1 (6 bases). This CDR3 has 14 amino acids. Germline V lookup: CDR1 MNHNS, CDR2 SASEGT. Trimming pared 5 bases from V and 5 bases from J, leaving 15 bases between. CDR3 amino acids: CASSLQGRGETQYF. The DNA for the CDR3 is TGTGCCAGCAGTCTACAGGGAAGGGGGGAGACCCAGTACTTC.

The V call is TRBV5-1, the J call TRBJ2-7, with D hard to call. Looked up from germline, CDR1 is SGHRS and CDR2 is YFSETQ. V dropped 0 bases and J dropped 6 bases, with 13 bases sitting between them. The CDR3 covers 14 residues. This chain's CDR3 is CASSLEPGRVEQYF. In nucleotides, the CDR3 is TGCGCCAGCAGCTTGGAGCCAGGACGGGTCGAGCAGTACTTC.

The chain links TRBV19 to TRBJ2-7; D is perhaps TRBD1 (5 bases). V was pared by 9 bases and J by 3 bases, with 18 bases between. Germline values: CDR1 LNHDA, CDR2 SQIVND (reference sequence). There are 14 residues in the CDR3. Here the CDR3 DNA reads TGTGCCAGCCACCCCCGCGACAGTCTCTACGAGCAGTACTTC. Its protein is CASHPRDSLYEQYF.

This clonotype was counted many times. This sequence joins TRBV20-1 and TRBJ2-5, with 14 bases aligning to TRBD2. The CDR3 spans 16 residues. The V segment lost 6 bases and the J segment 4 bases; nucleotides outside the gene matches: 10. The V gene's germline CDR1 is DFQATT and CDR2 SNEGSKA (reference sequence). The CDR3 loop is CSATGLAGVRVETQYF. The CDR3 DNA is TGCAGTGCAACGGGACTAGCGGGAGTGAGGGTAGAGACCCAGTACTTC.

V and J are TRBV4-1 and TRBJ1-5; D ambiguous. The V gene's germline CDR1 is MGHRA and CDR2 YSYEKL. This CDR3 spans 16 amino acids. With 0 bases removed from V and 0 bases from J, the gap between germline ends came to 9 bases. The CDR3 DNA reads TGCGCCAGCAGCCAAGAATCGGCTGCTAGCAATCAGCCCCAGCATTTT. Amino acids: CASSQESAASNQPQHF.

The chain combines TRBV6-5 with TRBJ1-5; 10 bases agree with TRBD1. V trimming: 4 bases; J trimming: 6 bases; junction bases outside the gene matches: 3. In germline, CDR1 is MNHEY, CDR2 SVGAGI. The CDR3 length is 14 residues. The CDR3 reads CASSSDRGLQPQHF. CDR3 sequence (DNA): TGTGCCAGCAGTTCCGACAGGGGGCTTCAGCCCCAGCATTTT.

Concerning this clonotype: Given a much more abundant clone one base away, this may be a read error. The V and J genes are TRBV7-3 and TRBJ1-2; D not resolved. Between the trimmed V and J ends, which lost 4 bases and 3 bases, there was a span of 6 bases. This CDR3 comprises 12 residues. Looked up from germline, CDR1 is SGHTA and CDR2 is FQGTGA. The CDR3 DNA is TGTGCCAGCAGCTCCGTGCACTATGGCTACACCTTC. This translates into CASSSVHYGYTF.

This clonotype has a count of ten or more. V and J are TRBV11-2 and TRBJ2-5; 11 bases match TRBD2. The CDR3 length is 15 residues. Germline loops: CDR1 SGHAT, CDR2 FQNNGV. J gave up 5 bases and V 2 bases, and 4 bases lay outside the gene matches. The CDR3 loop is CASSLTSGSRETQYF. DNA for the CDR3: TGTGCCAGCAGCTTAACTAGCGGGAGTAGGGAGACCCAGTACTTC.

This clonotype was seen many times. This chain joins TRBV27 and TRBJ2-2; D not certain. The germline V gene encodes CDR1 MNHEY and CDR2 SMNVEV (reference sequence). Trimming took 3 bases from V and 3 from J, leaving 8 bases between them. The CDR3 sequence is 14 residues long. CDR3 loop: CASSFLRDTGELFF. Here the CDR3 DNA reads TGTGCCAGCAGTTTTCTCCGGGACACCGGGGAGCTGTTTTTT.

The V gene is TRBV5-1, the J gene TRBJ2-1; 9 bases align to TRBD2. Per the germline V gene, CDR1 is SGHRS and CDR2 is YFSETQ. V shed 6 bases, J shed 5 bases, and the junction held 9 bases outside the gene matches. The CDR3 consists of 15 residues. The CDR3 is CASNSVREGNNEQFF. In DNA, the CDR3 is TGCGCCAGCAACTCGGTGCGGGAGGGCAACAATGAGCAGTTCTTC.

The table lists this clonotype with many counts. The CDR3 protein is CASSWAGGYTGELFF. The DNA of the CDR3 is TGTGCCAGCAGTTGGGCAGGGGGCTATACCGGGGAGCTGTTTTTT. The chain recombines TRBV28 with TRBJ2-2; TRBD1 aligns across 8 bases. CDR3 length: 15 amino acids. Germline-derived CDR1 and CDR2 are MDHEN and SYDVKM. After removal of 4 bases from V and 5 bases from J, the junction contained 6 bases not matched to a gene.

This clonotype was seen many times. V is TRBV14 and J is TRBJ2-5; 7 bases fit TRBD1. V shed 4 bases and J 7 bases; nucleotides not matched to a gene: 9. This CDR3 is 14 amino acids long. The germline CDR1 and CDR2 sequences are SGHDN and FVKESK. The CDR3 coding sequence is TGTGCCAGCAGCCCGACAGGGCCCACGGGGACCCAGTACTTC. Translation: CASSPTGPTGTQYF.

The table lists this clonotype with many counts. The V gene is TRBV6-1, the J gene TRBJ1-2; the D gene is possibly TRBD1 (6 bases). There are 12 residues in the CDR3. Looked up from germline, CDR1 is MNHNS and CDR2 is SASEGT. Trimming stripped 4 bases from V and 7 bases from J, with 10 bases between. The CDR3 is CASSGNRVGYTF. The CDR3 coding sequence is TGTGCCAGCAGTGGGAACAGGGTTGGCTACACCTTC.

This clonotype was seen more than once but under ten times. The rearrangement uses TRBV6-1 and TRBJ1-2; D unclear. This CDR3 is 11 amino acids long. Germline lookup yields CDR1 MNHNS and CDR2 SASEGT. The ends were cut back, 10 bases at V and 8 bases at J, with 14 bases in the middle. The CDR3 sequence is CATRLGSGYTF. Written as DNA, the CDR3 is TGTGCCACCAGGCTTGGATCCGGCTACACCTTC.

Remarks on this clonotype: A much larger clone is a single base away; this may be a read error. V usage is TRBV28 and J usage is TRBJ1-1; D unclear. The CDR3 is 15 residues long. CDR1 MDHEN and CDR2 SYDVKM come from the germline V gene. Trimming left V 4 bases short and J 4 bases short, with 16 bases between. The CDR3 reads CASSSLSQLTTEAFF. CDR3 DNA: TGTGCCAGCAGTTCTCTATCTCAGCTGACCACTGAAGCTTTCTTT.

This clonotype was counted at least ten times. The chain carries TRBV29-1 and TRBJ2-2; 9 nucleotides match TRBD1. J gave up 4 bases and V 2 bases, and 5 bases lay outside the gene matches. The CDR3 has 15 amino acids. Per germline, CDR1 SQVTM and CDR2 ANQGSEA. CDR3 region: CSVETGGRGTGELFF. The CDR3 DNA sequence: TGCAGCGTTGAAACAGGGGGCAGGGGCACCGGGGAGCTGTTTTTT.